These 10 T cell receptor beta chains share one sample of origin, sequenced in a study of T cell repertoires in cytomegalovirus infection. TCRdb itself ran the reads through MiXCR, one entry per CDR3 protein. Of about 740,000 distinct CDR3 sequences in the sample, roughly 36% were seen once. The sequenced sample was PBMCs. Every receptor here comes from a human donor in good health (CMV status not recorded). Some clones in this sample may be carry-over from other donors' samples.

This clonotype was counted a few times. V is TRBV6-5 and J is TRBJ1-5, with D perhaps matching TRBD1 (5 bases). Germline V CDR1 and CDR2: MNHEY, SVGAGI. Trimming took 10 bases from V and 7 from J, leaving 17 bases between them. This CDR3 is built from 13 residues. CDR3 loop: CANLLRDSQPQHF. As DNA, the CDR3 is TGTGCCAACCTTCTCAGGGATAGCCAGCCCCAGCATTTT.

About this clonotype itself: One end of the junction is discordant with germline, which a read error may explain. This chain uses TRBV4-1 with TRBJ1-5, with 9 bases lining up with TRBD1. Germline V gene sequence: CDR1 MGHRA, CDR2 YSYEKL. The CDR3 contains 16 residues. The CDR3 sequence is CASSPTGGDGNQPQHF. In nucleotides, the CDR3 is TGTGCCAGCAGCCCTACAGGGGGCGATGGCAATCAGCCCCAGCATTTT.

Regarding this clonotype: The CDR3 end shows no conserved phenylalanine or tryptophan, and so a read error is likely. The V call is TRBV15, the J call TRBJ2-7; 8 positions agree with TRBD1. Germline V lookup: CDR1 LNHNV, CDR2 YYDKDF (reference sequence). The V and J ends lost 1 base and 6 bases, in that order; junction bases with no gene match: 5. This CDR3 is 14 amino acids long. CDR3 in DNA: TGTGCCACCAGCAGAGCCCGGACAGGGATCGAGCAGTACTTA. Encoded protein: CATSRARTGIEQYL.

The rearrangement joins TRBV28 to TRBJ2-1; 12 bases fit TRBD2. Germline V CDR1 and CDR2: MDHEN, SYDVKM. Germline trimming cut 5 bases from V and 3 bases from J; bases unmatched to any gene: 5. The CDR3 is 16 amino acids. Written as DNA, the CDR3 is TGTGCCAGCAGTCCACTAGCGGGAGGCGACTACAATGAGCAGTTCTTC. It is translated as CASSPLAGGDYNEQFF.

In this sample, this clonotype turned up many times. The V call is TRBV7-8, the J call TRBJ1-2; possible D gene TRBD1, 5 bases. Germline V gene data show CDR1 as SGHVS and CDR2 as FQNEAQ. V was shortened by 5 bases and J by 1 base, with 11 bases between the two germline ends. The CDR3 spans 14 residues. CDR3 DNA sequence: TGTGCCAGCAGCCTAGGGGCCAGTAACTATGGCTACACCTTC. Amino acids: CASSLGASNYGYTF.

This clonotype turned up a few times. The rearrangement joins TRBV20-1 to TRBJ2-1; D gene unclear. This CDR3 region has 12 residues. Germline assignment: CDR1 DFQATT and CDR2 SNEGSKA (reference sequence). The V end was cut by 6 bases, the J end by 0 bases, with 6 bases between. CDR3 sequence reads: CSALSSYNEQFF. The CDR3 nucleotides are TGCAGTGCGCTGAGCTCCTACAATGAGCAGTTCTTC.

The V call is TRBV28, the J call TRBJ1-4; 7 bases match TRBD1. After removal of 3 bases from V and 4 bases from J, the junction contained 8 bases not matched to a gene. CDR3 length equals 16 residues. Per the germline V gene, CDR1 is MDHEN and CDR2 is SYDVKM. This chain's CDR3 is CASSFETGSGNEKLFF. In DNA, the CDR3 is TGTGCCAGCAGTTTCGAGACAGGGTCCGGTAATGAAAAACTGTTTTTT.

This clonotype was detected a few times. The rearrangement links TRBV7-9 to TRBJ2-1, with 10 bases matching TRBD2. Germline CDR1 reads SEHNR; CDR2 reads FQNEAQ (reference sequence). The CDR3 has 16 residues. V lost 8 bases, J lost 8 bases, and 15 bases stayed unmatched. As DNA, the CDR3 is TGTGCCAGCCCCCCGACAAGCGGGAGGGCTTTGGATGAGCAGTTCTTC. Translated: CASPPTSGRALDEQFF.

The chain combines TRBV24-1 with TRBJ2-5, with D possibly matching TRBD1 (5 bases). CDR3 length: 12 amino acids. Germline CDR1 is KGHDR and CDR2 is SFDVKD. V was shortened by 11 bases and J by 2 bases, with 11 bases between the two germline ends. CDR3 DNA sequence: TGTGCCATACAGGACACGCAAGAGACCCAGTACTTC. It codes for CAIQDTQETQYF.

This clonotype has a handful of counts. V gene TRBV7-8 combines with J gene TRBJ2-7; perhaps D is TRBD1 or TRBD2 (6 bases each). Trimming stripped 2 bases from V and 2 bases from J, with 13 bases between. Germline V lookup: CDR1 SGHVS, CDR2 FQNEAQ. The CDR3 covers 15 residues. The CDR3 nucleotides read TGTGCCAGCAGCTTACGAGAGGGGGGCCCCTACGAGCAGTACTTC. Translation gives CASSLREGGPYEQYF. Looking up the rest from reference TRBV7-8 and TRBJ2-7 gives the full variable domain: GAGVSQSPRYKVAKRGQDVALRCDPISGHVSLFWYQQALGQGPEFLTYFQNEAQLDKSGLPSDRFFAERPEGSVSTLKIQRTQQEDSAVYLCASSLREGGPYEQYFGPGTRLTVT.